This T cell receptor (beta chain) was found in a study of shared clonotypes between healthy human individuals. Germline V gene lookup returns CDR1 SEHNR and CDR2 FQNEAQ (reference sequence). V lost 5 bases, J lost 8 bases, and 8 bases stayed unmatched. CDR3 length: 14 amino acids. Several immunoSEQ 96-well plates shared each subset's DNA, each plate a replicate. TCRdb's table, derived via immunoSEQ multiplex PCR, lists solely in-frame clones and lacks some. The sample has approximately 500,000 clones, 70% to 85% seen once. The chain is built from TRBV7-9 and TRBJ1-3, with 8 nucleotides matching TRBD1. Sequences were obtained from PBMCs. This clonotype originated in a woman in her thirties or forties in good health. Some clones in this sample may be carry-over from other donors' samples. CDR3 protein: CASSAIRGLDTIYF. In DNA form, the CDR3 reads TGTGCCAGCAGCGCGATCAGGGGGCTGGACACCATATATTTT.